One and the same sample provided the 32 T cell receptor beta chains below, sequenced in a study of post-analysis software for immune sequencing data. Sequencing libraries made from TCR beta cDNA carried unique molecular identifiers. TCRdb reprocessed the PCR reads via MiXCR and lists one record per CDR3 protein. The sample has hundreds of thousands of distinct CDR3 sequences; more than 30% are singletons. Overall study findings and caveats: About five TRBV segments (TRBV5-6, TRBV5-1 and TRBV20-1 among them) occurred more frequently in patients than in controls.

Their target antigens are unknown. Sequences were obtained from blood. The receptor set was obtained from a girl aged 2-9 years with multiple sclerosis.

J is TRBJ2-4 and V is TRBV7-2; possibly TRBD2 for D (5 bases). The DNA end favors TRBJ2-7, so the J call may be wrong. Germline V lookup: CDR1 SGHTA, CDR2 FQGNSA. The CDR3 sequence is 15 residues long. CDR3 amino acids: CASSFPEAGYYEQYF. In DNA, the CDR3 is TGTGCCAGCAGCTTTCCCGAGGCGGGCTACTACGAGCAGTACTTC.

By sample fraction, this clonotype is medium-sized. V is TRBV7-2 and J is TRBJ2-7; TRBD1 matches 9 bases. Germline trimming cut 5 bases from V and 6 bases from J; bases unmatched to any gene: 14. Looked up from germline, CDR1 is SGHTA and CDR2 is FQGNSA. The CDR3 covers 16 residues. The CDR3: CASSRRTGAYRGEQYF. The DNA of the CDR3 is TGTGCCAGCAGCAGACGGACAGGGGCTTATCGGGGCGAGCAGTACTTC.

This clonotype was detected many times. The V call is TRBV20-1, the J call TRBJ2-3; D not resolved. The germline V gene has CDR1 DFQATT and CDR2 SNEGSKA (reference sequence). The CDR3 contains 15 residues. The V end was cut by 0 bases, the J end by 0 bases, with 10 bases between. The CDR3 here is CSARDLRDSTDTQYF. The DNA for the CDR3 is TGCAGTGCTAGAGATCTAAGAGATAGCACAGATACGCAGTATTTT.

This clonotype occurred a few times. The V call is TRBV28, the J call TRBJ2-1; TRBD1 aligns across 9 bases. The CDR3 spans 14 residues. The V gene's germline CDR1 is MDHEN and CDR2 SYDVKM. V was pared by 8 bases and J by 7 bases, with 9 bases of the junction left unmatched. DNA of the CDR3: TGTGCCAGCTGTACCGGGACAGGGATTAATGAGCAGTTCTTC. Translating it yields CASCTGTGINEQFF.

This clonotype was seen more than once but under ten times. The chain couples TRBV28 to TRBJ1-4, with D hard to call. There are 16 residues in the CDR3. CDR1 is MDHEN and CDR2 is SYDVKM in the germline V gene. V was shortened by 5 bases and J by 7 bases, with 20 bases between the two germline ends. CDR3 nucleotides: TGTGCCAGCAGTCTCTCCGGCCGCATTAAGAGTGAAAAACTGTTTTTT. Amino acids: CASSLSGRIKSEKLFF.

A few counts support this clonotype. The CDR3: CASSERLMAEGYF. For the CDR3, the DNA is TGTGCCAGCAGTGAACGTTTGATGGCAGAGGGGTACTTC. The V gene is TRBV2, the J gene TRBJ2-7; TRBD2 is a possible D gene (5 bases). CDR1 is SNHLY and CDR2 is FYNNEI in the germline V gene. This CDR3 is built from 13 residues. Trimming shortened V by 2 bases and J by 12 bases, and 17 bases separated the two germline ends.

In this sample, this clonotype turned up a few times. The chain recombines TRBV28 with TRBJ2-7; D may be TRBD1 (5 bases). The germline V and J ends were trimmed by 2 bases and 2 bases, with 13 bases remaining between them. Germline V gives CDR1 MDHEN, CDR2 SYDVKM. The CDR3 spans 15 residues. CDR3 DNA: TGTGCCAGCAGTTTAATACAGGTGGAGACCTACGAGCAGTACTTC. As protein: CASSLIQVETYEQYF.

Comment on this clonotype: The junction does not match germline at one end; this may be a read error. This chain links TRBV7-9 with TRBJ2-5; tentatively, D is TRBD1 (6 bases). The CDR3 length is 14 residues. Germline CDR1 SEHNR, CDR2 FQNEAQ (reference sequence). The CDR3 sequence is CASSWGTNQEIQYF. The DNA for the CDR3 is TGTGCCAGCAGCTGGGGGACAAACCAAGAGATCCAGTACTTC.

This clonotype has more than one count but fewer than ten. The rearrangement links TRBV20-1 to TRBJ2-1; 12 bases line up with TRBD1. The CDR3 extends over 15 amino acids. The V and J ends lost 6 bases and 4 bases, in that order; junction bases with no gene match: 7. Germline CDR1 reads DFQATT; CDR2 reads SNEGSKA (reference sequence). This CDR3 reads CSAAGQGALYNEQFF. Written as DNA, the CDR3 is TGCAGTGCGGCGGGACAGGGGGCTCTGTACAATGAGCAGTTCTTC.

V is TRBV6-5 and J is TRBJ1-2, with TRBD1 as a possible D gene (5 bases). The CDR3 is made up of 15 amino acids. The V gene's germline CDR1 is MNHEY and CDR2 SVGAGI. V lost 6 bases to trimming and J lost 8 bases, with 22 bases between them. Here the CDR3 DNA reads TGTGCCAGCAGGGCCCTGGACACTTCGCGGTTAGGCTACACCTTC. This sequence encodes CASRALDTSRLGYTF.

The chain carries TRBV6-1 and TRBJ2-4, with D possibly TRBD2 on 7 matching bases. The J call may be wrong; the DNA end is better matched by TRBJ2-7. In germline, CDR1 is MNHNS, CDR2 SASEGT. This CDR3 is 15 amino acids long. The CDR3 protein is CASSGGGGALNEQYF. As DNA, the CDR3 is TGTGCCAGCAGTGGGGGTGGGGGGGCACTCAACGAGCAGTACTTC.

This clonotype was seen more than once but under ten times. V gene TRBV7-6 combines with J gene TRBJ1-1; no reliable D call. Trimming left V 8 bases short and J 6 bases short, with 10 bases between. Germline V gene lookup returns CDR1 SGHVS and CDR2 FNYEAQ. The CDR3 length is 11 residues. The DNA for the CDR3 is TGTGCCAGCGGAGACCGCGCTGAAGCTTTCTTT. It translates to CASGDRAEAFF.

The rearrangement links TRBV9 to TRBJ1-5; no reliable D call. Germline assignment: CDR1 SGDLS and CDR2 YYNGEE. The ends were cut back, 4 bases at V and 2 bases at J, with 16 bases in the middle. The CDR3 sequence is 16 residues long. The CDR3 is CASSPQIYPGNQPQHF. The CDR3 DNA reads TGTGCCAGCAGCCCTCAGATTTACCCCGGCAATCAGCCCCAGCATTTT.

This chain joins TRBV4-1 and TRBJ2-1, with D uncertain. Germline assignment: CDR1 MGHRA and CDR2 YSYEKL. Between the trimmed V and J ends, which lost 4 bases and 8 bases, there was a span of 12 bases. The length of the CDR3 is 13 residues. CDR3 residues: CASSPLSSYEQFF. The CDR3 bases are TGCGCCAGCAGCCCCCTGTCCAGTTATGAGCAGTTCTTC.

The chain combines TRBV10-3 with TRBJ2-3; D possibly uses TRBD1 or TRBD2 (5 bases each). The CDR3 is 13 amino acids. CDR1 is ENHRY and CDR2 is SYGVKD in the germline V gene. Trimming removed 9 bases at V and 0 bases at J, with 10 bases between. CDR3 protein: CAISRDSTDTQYF. The CDR3 DNA sequence: TGTGCCATTAGCCGGGACAGCACAGATACGCAGTATTTT.

The chain links TRBV20-1 to TRBJ2-7; 7 bases match TRBD2. CDR3 size: 17 residues. The junction had 12 bases not matched to a gene; V was cut back by 0 bases and J by 1 base. CDR1 and CDR2 from the germline V gene are DFQATT and SNEGSKA (reference sequence). The CDR3 coding sequence is TGCAGTGCTAGAGATCAAAGCTGGAGGGAGGGTTCCTACGAGCAGTACTTC. It codes for CSARDQSWREGSYEQYF.

The V call is TRBV20-1, the J call TRBJ2-1, with TRBD2 as a possible D gene (6 bases). CDR3 length: 11 residues. V lost 3 bases and J lost 7, with 7 bases in between. The germline CDR1 and CDR2 sequences are DFQATT and SNEGSKA (reference sequence). The CDR3 region has the DNA TGCAGTGCTAGCGCGGGGAATGAGCAGTTCTTC. The encoded protein is CSASAGNEQFF.

Only a few counts were recorded for this clonotype. The rearrangement links TRBV7-3 to TRBJ2-1, with 7 nucleotides matching TRBD2. The CDR3 is made up of 13 amino acids. Looked up from germline, CDR1 is SGHTA and CDR2 is FQGTGA. V dropped 4 bases and J dropped 9; count of bases not matched to a gene: 6. CDR3 DNA sequence: TGTGCCAGCAGCTCGAGGACTAGAAGTGAGCAGTTCTTC. This sequence encodes CASSSRTRSEQFF.

A few counts support this clonotype. V usage is TRBV28 and J usage is TRBJ1-6; the D gene is possibly TRBD1 (5 bases). Trimming took 2 bases from V and 7 from J, leaving 9 bases between them. Germline V gives CDR1 MDHEN, CDR2 SYDVKM. This CDR3 spans 14 amino acids. This CDR3 reads CASSLRGRNSPLHF. In nucleotides, the CDR3 is TGTGCCAGCAGTTTACGGGGGAGGAATTCACCCCTCCACTTT. The full variable domain, with the rest looked up from reference TRBV28 and TRBJ1-6, is DVKVTQSSRYLVKRTGEKVFLECVQDMDHENMFWYRQDPGLGLRLIYFSYDVKMKEKGDIPEGYSVSREKKERFSLILESASTNQTSMYLCASSLRGRNSPLHFGNGTRLTVT.

The chain carries TRBV25-1 and TRBJ2-7; perhaps TRBD2 as D (5 bases). The CDR3 is made up of 16 amino acids. Germline assignment: CDR1 MGHDK and CDR2 SYGVNS. V lost 2 bases, J lost 4 bases, and 18 bases lay in between. DNA for the CDR3: TGTGCCAGCAGTGAAAGCTACACGGGGAAAAGTTACGAGCAGTACTTC. Amino acids: CASSESYTGKSYEQYF.

The V call is TRBV20-1, the J call TRBJ2-7, with D tentatively TRBD1 (5 bases). Trimming removed 3 bases at V and 1 base at J, with 19 bases between. Germline CDR1 DFQATT, CDR2 SNEGSKA (reference sequence). The CDR3 runs to 16 residues. CDR3 sequence: CSASIRGDSRSYEQYF. The CDR3 DNA is TGCAGTGCTAGTATAAGGGGCGACAGTAGGTCCTACGAGCAGTACTTC.

This clonotype was seen just once. With a much larger clone just one base away, this may be a read error. This rearrangement joins TRBV18 to TRBJ2-7; 10 nucleotides align to TRBD2. The J call could be wrong; TRBJ2-5 is a better fit for the DNA end. This CDR3 is 14 amino acids long. Germline lookup yields CDR1 KGHSH and CDR2 LQKENI. The DNA of the CDR3 is TGTACCAGCTCCCTGGGACTAGCGAAAGAGACCCAGTACTTC. Its translation: CTSSLGLAKETQYF.

The CDR3: CATSAGINEQFF. The CDR3 region has the DNA TGTGCCACCAGTGCTGGGATTAATGAGCAGTTCTTC. The V call is TRBV24-1, the J call TRBJ2-1; no clear D. The CDR3 loop spans 12 amino acids. Trimming took off 5 bases at V and 7 bases at J, with 8 bases between the two ends. Germline lookup yields CDR1 KGHDR and CDR2 SFDVKD.

Only a few counts were recorded for this clonotype. V and J are TRBV6-5 and TRBJ1-6; D is ambiguous. The CDR3 totals 15 residues. Trimming pared 0 bases from V and 7 bases from J, leaving 10 bases between. Germline V gene lookup returns CDR1 MNHEY and CDR2 SVGAGI. The CDR3 DNA follows: TGTGCCAGCAGTTACTCCGCCGTCGAGAATTCACCCCTCCACTTT. This codes for CASSYSAVENSPLHF.

This clonotype has a handful of counts. The chain uses TRBV20-1 and TRBJ2-5; D possibly corresponds to TRBD2 (6 bases). The CDR3 spans 16 residues. Germline V gives CDR1 DFQATT, CDR2 SNEGSKA (reference sequence). Trimming shortened V by 0 bases and J by 1 base, and 15 bases separated the two germline ends. The CDR3 DNA reads as TGCAGTGCTAGAGATCCCAACGGGGACTTCCAAGAGACCCAGTACTTC. Its translation: CSARDPNGDFQETQYF.

This chain uses TRBV7-9 with TRBJ1-5, with a tentative D call TRBD1 (5 bases). V was trimmed by 1 base and J by 0 bases, leaving 10 bases between them. CDR1 and CDR2 (germline): SEHNR, FQNEAQ (reference sequence). The CDR3 consists of 16 residues. CDR3: CASSLGGGASNQPQHF. Here the CDR3 DNA reads TGTGCCAGCAGCTTAGGTGGAGGGGCTAGCAATCAGCCCCAGCATTTT.

The chain's CDR3 is CASSSSSGGEETQYF. The CDR3 DNA reads as TGTGCCAGCAGTTCTAGTAGCGGGGGGGAAGAGACCCAGTACTTC. V usage is TRBV27 and J usage is TRBJ2-5; 11 nucleotides agree with TRBD2. V lost 4 bases, J lost 3 bases, and 4 bases stayed unmatched. CDR1 MNHEY and CDR2 SMNVEV come from the germline V gene (reference sequence). The CDR3 consists of 15 residues.

V is TRBV7-8 and J is TRBJ2-5; D not certain. Germline V gene sequence: CDR1 SGHVS, CDR2 FQNEAQ. The CDR3 has 11 residues. V lost 6 bases and J lost 7, with 9 bases in between. The CDR3 coding sequence is TGTGCCAGCAGTCTAGAGGCGACCCAGTACTTC. Its protein product is CASSLEATQYF.

In this sample, this clonotype turned up a few times. The rearrangement joins TRBV29-1 to TRBJ2-7; 7 nucleotides agree with TRBD2. CDR1 is SQVTM, CDR2 ANQGSEA, per germline. Germline trimming cut 6 bases from V and 7 bases from J; bases unmatched to any gene: 24. The CDR3 has 17 residues. This chain's CDR3 is CSVARVDVAGVSWEQYF. CDR3 nucleotides: TGCAGCGTAGCGCGGGTGGATGTGGCGGGAGTCTCGTGGGAGCAGTACTTC.

V and J are TRBV29-1 and TRBJ2-1; TRBD2 matches 9 bases. Germline V CDR1 and CDR2: SQVTM, ANQGSEA. The CDR3 spans 14 residues. With 1 base clipped from V and 7 bases from J, the junction kept 5 bases outside the gene matches. The CDR3 coding sequence is TGCAGCGTTGAAGGTCTAGCGGGAACAAATGAGCAGTTCTTC. Amino acid sequence: CSVEGLAGTNEQFF.

This clonotype was counted between two and nine times. The chain joins TRBV7-9 to TRBJ2-3, with 8 bases lining up with TRBD1. From germline, CDR1 is SEHNR and CDR2 FQNEAQ (reference sequence). The length of the CDR3 is 18 residues. V lost 0 bases, J lost 3 bases, and 11 bases stayed unmatched. The CDR3 reads CASSLAQSRDRQTDTQYF. CDR3 coding DNA: TGTGCCAGCAGCTTAGCGCAGAGCAGGGACAGGCAGACAGATACGCAGTATTTT.

The rearrangement links TRBV5-1 to TRBJ1-2, with a weak D call TRBD1 (5 bases). The CDR3 sequence is 17 residues long. V lost 2 bases and J 6 bases, leaving 23 bases between the germline ends. In germline, CDR1 is SGHRS, CDR2 YFSETQ. In DNA, the CDR3 is TGCGCCAGCAGCTTTACCCCCGGGACCGCGCAGGGTGATGGCTACACCTTC. This translates into CASSFTPGTAQGDGYTF.